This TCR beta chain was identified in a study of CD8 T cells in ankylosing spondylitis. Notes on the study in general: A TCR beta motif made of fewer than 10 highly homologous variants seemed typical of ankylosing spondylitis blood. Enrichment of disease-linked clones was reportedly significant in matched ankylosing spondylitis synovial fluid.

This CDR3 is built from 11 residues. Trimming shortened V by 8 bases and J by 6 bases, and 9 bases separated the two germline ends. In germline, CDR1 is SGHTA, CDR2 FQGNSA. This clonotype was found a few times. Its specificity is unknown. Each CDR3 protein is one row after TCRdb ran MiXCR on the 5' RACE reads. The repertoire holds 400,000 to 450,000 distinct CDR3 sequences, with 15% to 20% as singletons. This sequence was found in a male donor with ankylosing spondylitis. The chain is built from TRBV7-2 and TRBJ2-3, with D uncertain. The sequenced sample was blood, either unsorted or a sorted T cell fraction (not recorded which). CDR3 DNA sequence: TGTGCCAGCGTGGGAAGGGATACGCAGTATTTT. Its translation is CASVGRDTQYF. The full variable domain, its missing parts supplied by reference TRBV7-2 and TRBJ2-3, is GAGVSQSPSNKVTEKGKDVELRCDPISGHTALYWYRQSLGQGLEFLIYFQGNSAPDKSGLPSDRFSAERTGGSVSTLTIQRTQQEDSAVYLCASVGRDTQYFGPGTRLTVL.